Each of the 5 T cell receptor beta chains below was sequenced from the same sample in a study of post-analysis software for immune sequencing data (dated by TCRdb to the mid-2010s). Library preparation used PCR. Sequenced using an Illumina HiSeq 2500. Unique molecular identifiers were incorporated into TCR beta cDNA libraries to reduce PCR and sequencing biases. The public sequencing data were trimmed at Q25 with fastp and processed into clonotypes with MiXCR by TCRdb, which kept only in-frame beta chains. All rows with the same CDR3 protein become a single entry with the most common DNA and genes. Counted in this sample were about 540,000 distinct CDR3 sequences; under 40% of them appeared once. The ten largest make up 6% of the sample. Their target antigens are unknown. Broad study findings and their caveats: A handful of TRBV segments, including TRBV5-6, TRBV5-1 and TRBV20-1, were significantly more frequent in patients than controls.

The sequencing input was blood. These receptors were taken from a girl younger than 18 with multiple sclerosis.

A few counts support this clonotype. CDR3 nucleotide sequence: TGTGCCAGCAGTTACTCGATCGCGCCGGGGGGAGCTTTCTTT. It encodes CASSYSIAPGGAFF. The chain is built from TRBV6-5 and TRBJ1-1; a possible D gene is TRBD1 (5 bases). Trimming shortened V by 0 bases and J by 10 bases, and 15 bases separated the two germline ends. The CDR3 sequence is 14 residues long. Germline assignment: CDR1 MNHEY and CDR2 SVGAGI.

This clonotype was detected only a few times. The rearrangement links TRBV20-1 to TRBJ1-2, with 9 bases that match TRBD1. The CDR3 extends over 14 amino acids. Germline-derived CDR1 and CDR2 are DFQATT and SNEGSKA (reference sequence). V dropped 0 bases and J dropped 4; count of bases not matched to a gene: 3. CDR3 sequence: CSARDGDRVYGYTF. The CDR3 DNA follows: TGCAGTGCTAGAGACGGGGACAGGGTCTATGGCTACACCTTC.

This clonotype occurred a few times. The CDR3 region is CASSSARRLTDNYGYTF. DNA for the CDR3: TGTGCCAGCAGTTCCGCGCGCAGACTAACTGATAACTATGGCTACACCTTC. The rearrangement uses TRBV6-5 and TRBJ1-2; D gene uncertain. Per germline, CDR1 MNHEY and CDR2 SVGAGI. Trimming removed 4 bases at V and 1 base at J, with 19 bases between. The CDR3 is 17 residues long.

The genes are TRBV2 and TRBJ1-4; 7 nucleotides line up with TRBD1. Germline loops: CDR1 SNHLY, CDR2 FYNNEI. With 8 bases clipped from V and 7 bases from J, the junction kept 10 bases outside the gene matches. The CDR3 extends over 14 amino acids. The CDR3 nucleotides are TGTGCCAGCGGGTTCCGACAGGGTGCTGAAAAACTGTTTTTT. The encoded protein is CASGFRQGAEKLFF.

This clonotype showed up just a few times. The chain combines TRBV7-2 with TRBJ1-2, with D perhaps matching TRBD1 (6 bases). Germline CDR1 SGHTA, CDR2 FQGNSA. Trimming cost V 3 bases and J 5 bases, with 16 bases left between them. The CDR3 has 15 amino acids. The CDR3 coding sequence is TGTGCCAGCAGCTTGGGTACCGGGACATTTTATGGCTACACCTTC. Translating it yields CASSLGTGTFYGYTF. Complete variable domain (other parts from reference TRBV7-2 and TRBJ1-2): GAGVSQSPSNKVTEKGKDVELRCDPISGHTALYWYRQSLGQGLEFLIYFQGNSAPDKSGLPSDRFSAERTGGSVSTLTIQRTQQEDSAVYLCASSLGTGTFYGYTFGSGTRLTVV.